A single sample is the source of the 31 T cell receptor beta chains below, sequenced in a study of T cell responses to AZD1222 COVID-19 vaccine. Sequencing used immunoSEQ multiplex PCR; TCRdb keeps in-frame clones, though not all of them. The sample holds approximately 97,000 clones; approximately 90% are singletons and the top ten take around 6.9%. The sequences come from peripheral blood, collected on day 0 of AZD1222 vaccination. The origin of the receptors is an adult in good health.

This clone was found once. For the CDR3, the DNA is TGTGCCAGCAAGAGGCTGGGAAACTTACAGAGGAGGTATGGCTACACCTTC. Protein sequence: CASKRLGNLQRRYGYTF. This chain joins TRBV13 and TRBJ1-2; D is uncertain. V lost 7 bases to trimming and J lost 5 bases, with 26 bases between them. Germline V gene data show CDR1 as PRHDT and CDR2 as FYEKMQ (reference sequence). CDR3 length: 17 residues.

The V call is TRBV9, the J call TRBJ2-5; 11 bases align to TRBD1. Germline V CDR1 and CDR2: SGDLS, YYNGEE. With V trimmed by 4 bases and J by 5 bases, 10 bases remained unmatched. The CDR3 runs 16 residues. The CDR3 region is CASSLRDRGMGETQYF. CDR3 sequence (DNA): TGTGCCAGCAGCCTGCGGGACAGGGGGATGGGGGAGACCCAGTACTTC. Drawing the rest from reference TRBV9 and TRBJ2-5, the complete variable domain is DSGVTQTPKHLITATGQRVTLRCSPRSGDLSVYWYQQSLDQGLQFLIQYYNGEERAKGNILERFSAQQFPDLHSELNLSSLELGDSALYFCASSLRDRGMGETQYFGPGTRLLVL.

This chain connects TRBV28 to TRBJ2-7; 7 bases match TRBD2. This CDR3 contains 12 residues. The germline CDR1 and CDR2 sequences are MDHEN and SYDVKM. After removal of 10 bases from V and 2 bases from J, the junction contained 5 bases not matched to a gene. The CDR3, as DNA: TGTGCCACCCAGCGGGAAACCTACGAGCAGTACTTC. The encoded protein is CATQRETYEQYF.

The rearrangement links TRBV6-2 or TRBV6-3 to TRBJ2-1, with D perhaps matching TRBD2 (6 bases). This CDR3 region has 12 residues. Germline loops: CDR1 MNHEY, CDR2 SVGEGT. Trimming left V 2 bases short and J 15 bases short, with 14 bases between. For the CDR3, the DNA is TGTGCCAGCAGTTACGGGGACTCCCGTCGGTTCTTC. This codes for CASSYGDSRRFF.

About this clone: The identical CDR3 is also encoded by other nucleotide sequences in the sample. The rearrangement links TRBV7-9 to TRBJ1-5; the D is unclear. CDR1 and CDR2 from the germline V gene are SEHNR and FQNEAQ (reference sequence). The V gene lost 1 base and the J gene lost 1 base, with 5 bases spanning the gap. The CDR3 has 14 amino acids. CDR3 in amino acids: CASSLEGSNQPQHF. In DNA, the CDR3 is TGTGCCAGCAGCTTAGAAGGGAGCAATCAGCCCCAGCATTTT.

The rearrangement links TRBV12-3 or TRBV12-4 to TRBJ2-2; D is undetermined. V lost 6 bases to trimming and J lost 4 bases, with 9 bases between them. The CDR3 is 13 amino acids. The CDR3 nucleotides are TGTGCCAGCAGCCCCGACGGCACCGGGGAGCTGTTTTTT. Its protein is CASSPDGTGELFF.

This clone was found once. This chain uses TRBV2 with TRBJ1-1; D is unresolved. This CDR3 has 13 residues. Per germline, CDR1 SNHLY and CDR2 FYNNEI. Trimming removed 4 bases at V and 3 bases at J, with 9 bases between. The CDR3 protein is CASSVGMDTEAFF. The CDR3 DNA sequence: TGTGCCAGCAGTGTCGGGATGGACACTGAAGCTTTCTTT. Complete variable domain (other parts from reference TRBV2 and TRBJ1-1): EPEVTQTPSHQVTQMGQEVILRCVPISNHLYFYWYRQILGQKVEFLVSFYNNEISEKSEIFDDQFSVERPDGSNFTLKIRSTKLEDSAMYFCASSVGMDTEAFFGQGTRLTVV.

The CDR3 loop is CASSRGRFTYEQYF. In DNA, the CDR3 is TGTGCCAGCAGCCGCGGACGGTTCACGTACGAGCAGTACTTC. The chain has TRBV7-8 and TRBJ2-7; no reliable D call. Germline CDR1 is SGHVS and CDR2 is FQNEAQ. This CDR3 spans 14 amino acids. Trimming removed 5 bases at V and 4 bases at J, with 15 bases between.

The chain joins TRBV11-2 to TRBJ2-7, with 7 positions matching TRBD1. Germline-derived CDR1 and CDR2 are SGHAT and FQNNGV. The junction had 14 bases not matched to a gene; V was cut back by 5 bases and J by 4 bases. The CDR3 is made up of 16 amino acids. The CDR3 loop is CASSKRQGSIPYEQYF. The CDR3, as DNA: TGTGCCAGCAGCAAAAGACAGGGCTCTATCCCTTACGAGCAGTACTTC.

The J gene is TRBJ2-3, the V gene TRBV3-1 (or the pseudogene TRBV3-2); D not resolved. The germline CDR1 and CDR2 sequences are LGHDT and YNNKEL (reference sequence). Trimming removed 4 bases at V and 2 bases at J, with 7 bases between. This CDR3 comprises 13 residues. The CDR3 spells CASSPRFTDTQYF. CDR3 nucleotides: TGTGCCAGCAGCCCGAGGTTCACAGATACGCAGTATTTT.

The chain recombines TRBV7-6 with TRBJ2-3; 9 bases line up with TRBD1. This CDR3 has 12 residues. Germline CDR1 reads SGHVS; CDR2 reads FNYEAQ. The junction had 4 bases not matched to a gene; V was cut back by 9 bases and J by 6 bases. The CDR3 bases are TGTGCCAGTGGGACAGGGATGGATACGCAGTATTTT. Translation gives CASGTGMDTQYF.

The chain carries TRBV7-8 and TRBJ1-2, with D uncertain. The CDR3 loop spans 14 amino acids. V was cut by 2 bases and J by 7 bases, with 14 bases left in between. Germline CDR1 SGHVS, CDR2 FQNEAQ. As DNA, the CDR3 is TGTGCCAGCAGCTTACAGGACGGGCTGACTGGCTACACCTTC. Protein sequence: CASSLQDGLTGYTF.

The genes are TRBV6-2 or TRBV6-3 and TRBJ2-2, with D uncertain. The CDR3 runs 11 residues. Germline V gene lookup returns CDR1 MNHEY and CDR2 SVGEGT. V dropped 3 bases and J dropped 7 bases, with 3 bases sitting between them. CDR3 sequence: CASSYIGELFF. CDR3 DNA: TGTGCCAGCAGTTATATCGGGGAGCTGTTTTTT.

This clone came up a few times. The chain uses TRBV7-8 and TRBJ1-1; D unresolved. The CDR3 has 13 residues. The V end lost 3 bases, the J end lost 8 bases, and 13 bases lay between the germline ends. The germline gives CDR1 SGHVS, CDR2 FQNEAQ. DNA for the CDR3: TGTGCCAGCAGCTTGGGAGGGCGGATAGAAGCTTTCTTT. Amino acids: CASSLGGRIEAFF.

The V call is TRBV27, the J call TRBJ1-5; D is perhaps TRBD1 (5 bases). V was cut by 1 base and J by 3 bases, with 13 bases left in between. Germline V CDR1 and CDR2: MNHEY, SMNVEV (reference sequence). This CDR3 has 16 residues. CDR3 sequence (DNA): TGTGCCAGCAGTTTATTCGGGGTAGGGGCCAATCAGCCCCAGCATTTT. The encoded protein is CASSLFGVGANQPQHF.

The CDR3 sequence: CASSVAGDSYNEQFF. CDR3 coding DNA: TGTGCCAGCAGCGTAGCCGGGGACAGCTACAATGAGCAGTTCTTC. The chain employs TRBV9 and TRBJ2-1; 7 bases match TRBD1. Germline lookup yields CDR1 SGDLS and CDR2 YYNGEE. Trimming cost V 0 bases and J 3 bases; bases outside gene matches: 3. This CDR3 contains 15 residues.

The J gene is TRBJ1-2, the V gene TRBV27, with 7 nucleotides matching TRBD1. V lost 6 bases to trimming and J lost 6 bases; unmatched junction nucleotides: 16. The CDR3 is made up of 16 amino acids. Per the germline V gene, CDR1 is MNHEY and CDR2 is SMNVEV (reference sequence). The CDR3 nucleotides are TGTGCCAGCAGCCGGCCCCAACCACAGGGGCCAGATGGCTACACCTTC. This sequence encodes CASSRPQPQGPDGYTF.

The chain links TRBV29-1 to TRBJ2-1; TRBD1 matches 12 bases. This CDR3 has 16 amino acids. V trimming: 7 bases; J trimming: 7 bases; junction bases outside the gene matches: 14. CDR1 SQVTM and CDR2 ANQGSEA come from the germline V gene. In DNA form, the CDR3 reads TGCAGCGCCCCCGTTCCGGGACAGGGGGCGCAGAATGAGCAGTTCTTC. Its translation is CSAPVPGQGAQNEQFF.

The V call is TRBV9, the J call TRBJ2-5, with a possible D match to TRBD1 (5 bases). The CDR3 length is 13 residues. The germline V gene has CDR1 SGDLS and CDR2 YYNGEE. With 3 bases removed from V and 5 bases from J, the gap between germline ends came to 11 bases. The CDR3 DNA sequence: TGTGCCAGCAGCGCAGGGTTACGGGAGACCCAGTACTTC. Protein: CASSAGLRETQYF.

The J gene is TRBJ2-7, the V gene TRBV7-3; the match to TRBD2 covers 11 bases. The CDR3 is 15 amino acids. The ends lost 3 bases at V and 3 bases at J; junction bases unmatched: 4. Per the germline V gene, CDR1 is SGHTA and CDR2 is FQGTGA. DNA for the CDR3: TGTGCCAGCAGCTTTTCTAGCGGGAGGCTCTACGAGCAGTACTTC. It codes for CASSFSSGRLYEQYF.

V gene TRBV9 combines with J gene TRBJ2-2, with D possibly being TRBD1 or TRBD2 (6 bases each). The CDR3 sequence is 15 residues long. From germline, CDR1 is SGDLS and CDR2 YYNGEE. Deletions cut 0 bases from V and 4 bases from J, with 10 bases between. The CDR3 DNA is TGTGCCAGCAGCGTAGAGGGGGGCCTCACCGGGGAGCTGTTTTTT. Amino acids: CASSVEGGLTGELFF.

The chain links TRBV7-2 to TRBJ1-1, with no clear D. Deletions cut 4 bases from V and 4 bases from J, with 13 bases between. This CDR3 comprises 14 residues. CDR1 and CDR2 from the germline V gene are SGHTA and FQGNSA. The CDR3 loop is CASSSSGWGTEAFF. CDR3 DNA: TGTGCCAGCAGCTCCTCGGGGTGGGGCACTGAAGCTTTCTTT.

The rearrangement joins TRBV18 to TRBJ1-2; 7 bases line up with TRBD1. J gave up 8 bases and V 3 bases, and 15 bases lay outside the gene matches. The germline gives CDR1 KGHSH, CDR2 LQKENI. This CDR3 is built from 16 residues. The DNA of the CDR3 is TGTGCCAGCTCACCTGGGACAGCCAGGACCCGCTTCGGCTACACCTTC. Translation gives CASSPGTARTRFGYTF.

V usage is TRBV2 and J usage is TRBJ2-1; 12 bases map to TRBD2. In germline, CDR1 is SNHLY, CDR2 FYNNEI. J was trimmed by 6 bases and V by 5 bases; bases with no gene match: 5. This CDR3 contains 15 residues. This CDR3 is CASSLRLAGVNEQFF. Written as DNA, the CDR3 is TGTGCCAGCAGTCTTAGACTAGCGGGAGTCAATGAGCAGTTCTTC.

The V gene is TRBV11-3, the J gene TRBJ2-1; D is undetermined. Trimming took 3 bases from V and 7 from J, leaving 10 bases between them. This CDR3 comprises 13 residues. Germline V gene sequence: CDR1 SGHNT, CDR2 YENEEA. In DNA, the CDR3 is TGTGCCAGCAGCTTCCTCGCCACAAATGAGCAGTTCTTC. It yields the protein CASSFLATNEQFF.

The CDR3 sequence is CASSYIGAGGNTIYF. For the CDR3, the DNA is TGTGCCAGCAGTTACATCGGGGCAGGTGGAAACACCATATATTTT. The rearrangement joins TRBV6-5 to TRBJ1-3, with TRBD1 as a possible D gene (5 bases). Germline CDR1 reads MNHEY; CDR2 reads SVGAGI. CDR3 length equals 15 residues. Trimming cost V 2 bases and J 3 bases, with 11 bases left between them.

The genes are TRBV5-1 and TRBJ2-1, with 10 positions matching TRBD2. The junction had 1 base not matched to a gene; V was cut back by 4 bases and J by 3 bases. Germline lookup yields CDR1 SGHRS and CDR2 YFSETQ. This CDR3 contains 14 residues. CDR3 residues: CASSGTSVYNEQFF. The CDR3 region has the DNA TGCGCCAGCAGCGGGACTAGCGTCTACAATGAGCAGTTCTTC. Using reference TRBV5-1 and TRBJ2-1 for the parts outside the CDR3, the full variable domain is KAGVTQTPRYLIKTRGQQVTLSCSPISGHRSVSWYQQTPGQGLQFLFEYFSETQRNKGNFPGRFSGRQFSNSRSEMNVSTLELGDSALYLCASSGTSVYNEQFFGPGTRLTVL.

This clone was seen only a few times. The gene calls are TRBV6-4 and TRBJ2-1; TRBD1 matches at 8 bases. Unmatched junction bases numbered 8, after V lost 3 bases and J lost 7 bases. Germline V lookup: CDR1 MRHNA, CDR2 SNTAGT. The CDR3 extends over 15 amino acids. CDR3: CASSETPGTGNEQFF. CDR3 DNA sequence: TGTGCCAGCAGTGAGACCCCCGGGACAGGAAATGAGCAGTTCTTC.

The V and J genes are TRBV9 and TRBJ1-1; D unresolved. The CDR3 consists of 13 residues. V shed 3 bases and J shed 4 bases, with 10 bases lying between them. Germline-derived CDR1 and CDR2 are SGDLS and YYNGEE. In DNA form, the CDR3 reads TGTGCCAGCAGCGACCGTCCCGGCACTGAAGCTTTCTTT. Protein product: CASSDRPGTEAFF.

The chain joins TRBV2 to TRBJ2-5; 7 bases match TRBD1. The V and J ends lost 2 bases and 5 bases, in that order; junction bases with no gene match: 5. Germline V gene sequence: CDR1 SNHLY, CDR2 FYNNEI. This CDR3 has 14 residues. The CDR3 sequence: CASSENRGGETQYF. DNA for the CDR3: TGTGCCAGCAGTGAAAACAGGGGTGGGGAGACCCAGTACTTC.

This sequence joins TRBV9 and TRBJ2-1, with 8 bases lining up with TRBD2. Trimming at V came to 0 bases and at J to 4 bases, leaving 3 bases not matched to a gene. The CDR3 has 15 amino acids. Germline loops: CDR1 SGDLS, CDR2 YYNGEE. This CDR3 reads CASSVVSGEYNEQFF. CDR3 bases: TGTGCCAGCAGCGTAGTTAGCGGGGAATACAATGAGCAGTTCTTC.